One and the same sample provided the 21 T cell receptor beta chains below, sequenced in a study of cytomegalovirus exposure and HLA in healthy donors. PCR was performed using 60 Vbeta and 13 Jbeta primers. Using immunoSEQ multiplex PCR, the repertoire was profiled, and TCRdb retains in-frame clones only, with some absent. The table has some 140,000 clones, around 77% seen once. The material sequenced was PBMCs. These receptor sequences come from a man between 18 and 29 years old in good health and CMV-seronegative.

The J gene is TRBJ1-1, the V gene TRBV28; weak D call: TRBD1 (5 bases). The CDR3 loop spans 14 amino acids. V lost 7 bases and J lost 2, with 14 bases in between. Germline CDR1 and CDR2: MDHEN and SYDVKM. The CDR3 is CASTPETVNTEAFF. CDR3 nucleotide sequence: TGTGCCAGCACCCCCGAGACAGTTAACACTGAAGCTTTCTTT.

The genes are TRBV19 and TRBJ2-7, with a weak D call TRBD1 (5 bases). The germline gives CDR1 LNHDA, CDR2 SQIVND (reference sequence). The CDR3 has 12 residues. The CDR3 sequence is CVKGRSSYEQYF. The CDR3 DNA follows: TGTGTCAAGGGGCGGTCCTCCTACGAGCAGTACTTC.

The chain couples TRBV7-3 to TRBJ2-2; the D is unclear. Between the trimmed V and J ends, which lost 1 base and 0 bases, there was a span of 9 bases. Germline V gene data show CDR1 as SGHTA and CDR2 as FQGTGA. This CDR3 region has 16 residues. The CDR3 DNA sequence: TGTGCCAGCAGCTTAAACAGCCCCTCGAACACCGGGGAGCTGTTTTTT. This codes for CASSLNSPSNTGELFF.

This clone turned up a few times. The chain uses TRBV6-5 and TRBJ1-1; the D is unclear. Germline assignment: CDR1 MNHEY and CDR2 SVGAGI. Trimming pared 6 bases from V and 1 base from J, leaving 15 bases between. The CDR3 is made up of 15 amino acids. The DNA of the CDR3 is TGTGCCAGCAGCACCTCGGGGTTAGGGAACACTGAAGCTTTCTTT. Protein: CASSTSGLGNTEAFF.

This chain connects TRBV19 to TRBJ2-2; 8 bases line up with TRBD1. The CDR3 loop spans 12 amino acids. Trimming at V came to 10 bases and at J to 4 bases, leaving 2 bases not matched to a gene. Germline V gene data show CDR1 as LNHDA and CDR2 as SQIVND (reference sequence). The CDR3 spells CATDRGTGELFF. In DNA, the CDR3 is TGTGCCACCGACAGGGGCACCGGGGAGCTGTTTTTT. Together with reference TRBV19 and TRBJ2-2, the CDR3 gives the full variable domain: DGGITQSPKYLFRKEGQNVTLSCEQNLNHDAMYWYRQDPGQGLRLIYYSQIVNDFQKGDIAEGYSVSREKKESFPLTVTSAQKNPTAFYLCATDRGTGELFFGEGSRLTVL.

DNA of the CDR3: TGTGCCAGCAGCGCCCGACAGGGGACGAGAGGCTACACCTTC. Protein: CASSARQGTRGYTF. The chain is built from TRBV9 and TRBJ1-2; 8 bases agree with TRBD1. The germline CDR1 and CDR2 sequences are SGDLS and YYNGEE. CDR3 length: 14 amino acids. The junction had 9 bases not matched to a gene; V was cut back by 3 bases and J by 8 bases. The full variable domain, with the rest looked up from reference TRBV9 and TRBJ1-2, is DSGVTQTPKHLITATGQRVTLRCSPRSGDLSVYWYQQSLDQGLQFLIQYYNGEERAKGNILERFSAQQFPDLHSELNLSSLELGDSALYFCASSARQGTRGYTFGSGTRLTVV.

The chain carries TRBV4-2 and TRBJ2-2; D call uncertain. The CDR3 runs to 17 residues. Germline V gives CDR1 LGHNA, CDR2 YNFKEQ. Between the trimmed V and J ends, which lost 0 bases and 0 bases, there was a span of 11 bases. CDR3 in DNA: TGTGCCAGCAGCCAAGATGTTGTTCGGGCGAACACCGGGGAGCTGTTTTTT. Its protein product is CASSQDVVRANTGELFF.

CDR3: CASSPDRAGDSPLHF. The CDR3, as DNA: TGTGCCAGTAGTCCGGACAGGGCTGGGGATTCACCCCTCCACTTT. The genes are TRBV19 and TRBJ1-6; TRBD1 matches at 8 bases. The ends lost 5 bases at V and 8 bases at J; junction bases unmatched: 8. The CDR3 covers 15 residues. Germline CDR1 and CDR2: LNHDA and SQIVND (reference sequence).

Regarding this clone: The junction does not match germline at one end; this may be a read error. The chain is built from TRBV7-7 and TRBJ2-5; D is unclear. The V gene's germline CDR1 is SSHAT and CDR2 FNYEAQ (reference sequence). This CDR3 is built from 15 residues. The CDR3: CASSPHRAPQETQYF. CDR3 in DNA: TGTGCTAGCAGCCCGCATCGAGCCCCCCAAGAGACCCAGTACTTC.

The V and J genes are TRBV2 and TRBJ1-4; perhaps TRBD1 as D (5 bases). Trimming took 7 bases from V and 5 from J, leaving 14 bases between them. CDR3 length: 14 residues. CDR1 and CDR2 from the germline V gene are SNHLY and FYNNEI. The CDR3 DNA reads as TGTGCCAGCACCGGGCTGGGGGGGAATGAAAAACTGTTTTTT. Amino acid sequence: CASTGLGGNEKLFF.

This rearrangement joins TRBV7-9 to TRBJ2-3; TRBD1 matches at 9 bases. CDR1 and CDR2 (germline): SEHNR, FQNEAQ (reference sequence). This CDR3 has 15 amino acids. J gave up 0 bases and V 4 bases, and 2 bases lay outside the gene matches. CDR3 region: CASSWTGASTDTQYF. Written as DNA, the CDR3 is TGTGCCAGCAGCTGGACAGGGGCTAGCACAGATACGCAGTATTTT. The variable domain in full, with the rest retrieved from reference TRBV7-9 and TRBJ2-3, is DTGVSQNPRHKITKRGQNVTFRCDPISEHNRLYWYRQTLGQGPEFLTYFQNEAQLEKSRLLSDRFSAERPKGSFSTLEIQRTEQGDSAMYLCASSWTGASTDTQYFGPGTRLTVL.

The chain joins TRBV15 to TRBJ1-5, with D perhaps TRBD1 (6 bases). There are 15 residues in the CDR3. CDR1 LNHNV and CDR2 YYDKDF come from the germline V gene (reference sequence). Trimming removed 0 bases at V and 4 bases at J, with 10 bases between. This chain's CDR3 is CATSRDGGANQPQHF. In DNA form, the CDR3 reads TGTGCCACCAGCAGAGATGGGGGGGCTAATCAGCCCCAGCATTTT.

J is TRBJ1-6 and V is TRBV7-6; TRBD1 matches at 9 bases. J gave up 10 bases and V 3 bases, and 7 bases lay outside the gene matches. There are 15 residues in the CDR3. CDR1 is SGHVS and CDR2 is FNYEAQ in the germline V gene. The DNA of the CDR3 is TGTGCCAGCAGCTTGTACCCCGGGACAGGGTCACCCCTCCACTTT. Translated, it gives CASSLYPGTGSPLHF.

The CDR3 region has the DNA TGTGCCACCAGCAGAGATTTAGGGACACGCCGCACCTTC. Amino acid sequence: CATSRDLGTRRTF. The rearrangement joins TRBV15 to TRBJ1-2; a possible D gene is TRBD1 (6 bases). Germline CDR1 LNHNV, CDR2 YYDKDF (reference sequence). The CDR3 contains 13 residues. V lost 0 bases and J 13 bases, leaving 15 bases between the germline ends. The variable domain in full, completed from reference TRBV15 and TRBJ1-2, reads DAMVIQNPRYQVTQFGKPVTLSCSQTLNHNVMYWYQQKSSQAPKLLFHYYDKDFNNEADTPDNFQSRRPNTSFCFLDIRSPGLGDTAMYLCATSRDLGTRRTFGSGTRLTVV.

The V call is TRBV14, the J call TRBJ2-3, with D possibly being TRBD2 (6 bases). V was trimmed by 3 bases and J by 15 bases, leaving 19 bases between them. The length of the CDR3 is 13 residues. The germline V gene has CDR1 SGHDN and CDR2 FVKESK. The CDR3 DNA reads TGTGCCAGCAGCCATGTATTCGGAGGGCGTGACTATTTT. Translated, it gives CASSHVFGGRDYF.

Only a few counts were recorded for this clone. V is TRBV5-1 and J is TRBJ1-4; a possible D gene is TRBD1 (6 bases). Germline CDR1 is SGHRS and CDR2 is YFSETQ. The CDR3 is made up of 14 amino acids. With 4 bases removed from V and 7 bases from J, the gap between germline ends came to 14 bases. CDR3 nucleotide sequence: TGCGCCAGCAGCCAGGACAGTTACGGTGAAAAACTGTTTTTT. Translating gives CASSQDSYGEKLFF. Variable domain in full (rest from reference TRBV5-1 and TRBJ1-4): KAGVTQTPRYLIKTRGQQVTLSCSPISGHRSVSWYQQTPGQGLQFLFEYFSETQRNKGNFPGRFSGRQFSNSRSEMNVSTLELGDSALYLCASSQDSYGEKLFFGSGTQLSVL.

The genes are TRBV5-5 and TRBJ1-1; no clear D. V lost 0 bases to trimming and J lost 4 bases, with 16 bases between them. Germline loops: CDR1 SGHKS, CDR2 YYEKEE (reference sequence). The CDR3 covers 16 residues. CDR3 DNA sequence: TGTGCCAGCAGCTTGGAACCGGGAAGGTGGGGCACTGAAGCTTTCTTT. This sequence encodes CASSLEPGRWGTEAFF.

This clone appeared a few times. Additional DNA sequences in this sample encode the identical CDR3. V and J are TRBV19 and TRBJ1-1; 7 nucleotides line up with TRBD1. Looked up from germline, CDR1 is LNHDA and CDR2 is SQIVND (reference sequence). There are 14 residues in the CDR3. V was clipped by 5 bases and J by 5 bases; unmatched bases: 8. CDR3 DNA: TGTGCCAGTAGTGACCGACAGGGTAGTACTGAAGCTTTCTTT. Its protein product is CASSDRQGSTEAFF. Drawing the rest from reference TRBV19 and TRBJ1-1, the complete variable domain is DGGITQSPKYLFRKEGQNVTLSCEQNLNHDAMYWYRQDPGQGLRLIYYSQIVNDFQKGDIAEGYSVSREKKESFPLTVTSAQKNPTAFYLCASSDRQGSTEAFFGQGTRLTVV.

This clone occurred once. The V gene is TRBV19, the J gene TRBJ1-1; D not certain. This CDR3 contains 15 residues. The ends were cut back, 8 bases at V and 4 bases at J, with 20 bases in the middle. The V gene's germline CDR1 is LNHDA and CDR2 SQIVND (reference sequence). CDR3 bases: TGTGCCAGTGGAGAGGGAGTTGGCCCTAGCACTGAAGCTTTCTTT. Amino acids: CASGEGVGPSTEAFF.

The rearrangement joins TRBV7-9 to TRBJ1-4, with 8 bases that match TRBD1. This CDR3 is 14 amino acids long. Unmatched junction bases numbered 9, after V lost 8 bases and J lost 7 bases. The germline gives CDR1 SEHNR, CDR2 FQNEAQ (reference sequence). CDR3 sequence reads: CASPTGDGGEKLFF. In DNA form, the CDR3 reads TGTGCCAGCCCGACAGGGGACGGGGGTGAAAAACTGTTTTTT.

Points on this clone: Germline and junction disagree at one end, which may indicate a read error. The V gene is TRBV7-7, the J gene TRBJ2-3; 7 nucleotides align to TRBD2. The CDR3 covers 16 residues. In germline, CDR1 is SSHAT, CDR2 FNYEAQ (reference sequence). The DNA for the CDR3 is TGTGCTAGCAGCTTAGGACGCGGGGGACGCACAGATACGCAGTATTTT. This codes for CASSLGRGGRTDTQYF.